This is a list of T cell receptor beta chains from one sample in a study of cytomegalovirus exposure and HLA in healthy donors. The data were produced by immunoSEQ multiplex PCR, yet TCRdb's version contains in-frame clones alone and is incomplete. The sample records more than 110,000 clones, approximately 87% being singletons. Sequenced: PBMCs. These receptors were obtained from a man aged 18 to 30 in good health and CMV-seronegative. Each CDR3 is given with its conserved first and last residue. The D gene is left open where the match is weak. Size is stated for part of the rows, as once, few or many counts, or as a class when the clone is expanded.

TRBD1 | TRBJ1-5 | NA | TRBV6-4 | CASSLTGEQPQHF | TGTGCCAGCAGCCTAACAGGGGAGCAGCCCCAGCATTTT
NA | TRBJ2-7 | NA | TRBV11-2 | CASSWSIGAPTYEQYF | TGTGCCAGCAGCTGGTCCATTGGAGCGCCAACCTACGAGCAGTACTTC
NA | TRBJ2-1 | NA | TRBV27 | CASSFLVEGPDNEQFF | TGTGCCAGCAGTTTCTTGGTGGAGGGCCCCGACAATGAGCAGTTCTTC
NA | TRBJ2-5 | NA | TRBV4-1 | CASSQERYQETQYF | TGCGCCAGCAGCCAAGAGAGGTACCAAGAGACCCAGTACTTC
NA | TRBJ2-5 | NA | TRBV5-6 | CASSSQETQYF | TGTGCCAGCAGCTCTCAAGAGACCCAGTACTTC
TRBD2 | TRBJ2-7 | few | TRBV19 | CASRWTSDSSYEQYF | TGTGCCAGTAGGTGGACTAGCGATAGCTCCTACGAGCAGTACTTC
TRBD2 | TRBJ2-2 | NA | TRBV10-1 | CASRPGLAGGSSGELFF | TGCGCCAGTAGGCCGGGACTAGCGGGAGGATCCTCCGGGGAGCTGTTTTTT
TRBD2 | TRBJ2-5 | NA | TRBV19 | CASRLLAGGQETQYF | TGTGCCAGCCGATTACTAGCGGGGGGCCAAGAGACCCAGTACTTC
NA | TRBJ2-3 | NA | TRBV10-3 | CAISLQVTDTQYF | TGTGCCATCAGCCTACAGGTAACAGATACGCAGTATTTT
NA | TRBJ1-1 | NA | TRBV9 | CASSVGSGEAFF | TGTGCCAGCAGCGTAGGATCAGGTGAAGCTTTCTTT
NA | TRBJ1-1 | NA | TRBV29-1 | CSVEELGPRGTEAFF | TGCAGCGTTGAAGAGTTGGGACCGCGGGGCACTGAAGCTTTCTTT
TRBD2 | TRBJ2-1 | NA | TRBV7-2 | CASSLASGTYNEQFF | TGTGCCAGCAGCTTAGCTAGCGGGACTTACAATGAGCAGTTCTTC
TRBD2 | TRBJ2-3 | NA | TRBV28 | CASSLIASGTRDTQYF | TGTGCCAGCAGTTTAATTGCTAGCGGGACTAGAGATACGCAGTATTTT
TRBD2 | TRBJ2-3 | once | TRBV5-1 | CASSQTSASTDTQYF | TGCGCCAGCAGCCAAACTAGCGCTAGCACAGATACGCAGTATTTT
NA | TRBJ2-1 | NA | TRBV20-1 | CSARRSGEQFF | TGCAGTGCTAGAAGGAGTGGGGAGCAGTTCTTC
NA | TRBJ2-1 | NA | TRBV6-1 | CASLRLEEQFF | TGTGCCAGCCTTCGCTTGGAGGAGCAGTTCTTC
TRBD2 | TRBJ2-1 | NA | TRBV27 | CASTQGSGAYNEQFF | TGTGCCAGCACCCAAGGTAGCGGGGCCTACAATGAGCAGTTCTTC
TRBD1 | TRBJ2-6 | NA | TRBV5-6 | CASSARGRRSRSGANVLTF | TGTGCCAGCAGCGCCAGGGGGCGAAGGTCTCGCTCTGGGGCCAACGTCCTGACTTTC
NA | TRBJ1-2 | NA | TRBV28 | CASISRGYGYTF | TGTGCCAGCATTTCTCGGGGATATGGCTACACCTTC
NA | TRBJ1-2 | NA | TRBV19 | CASSIVGQGNYGYTF | TGTGCCAGTAGTATAGTGGGCCAGGGGAACTATGGCTACACCTTC
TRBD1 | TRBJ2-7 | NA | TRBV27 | CASSFGQGLSYEQYF | TGTGCCAGCAGTTTCGGACAGGGCCTCTCCTACGAGCAGTACTTC
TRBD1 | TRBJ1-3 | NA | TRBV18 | CASSPRTGAGNTIYF | TGTGCCAGCTCACCACGGACAGGCGCTGGAAACACCATATATTTT
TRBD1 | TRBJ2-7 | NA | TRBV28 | CASSHQGALSYEQYF | TGTGCCAGCAGTCACCAGGGGGCCCTCTCCTACGAGCAGTACTTC
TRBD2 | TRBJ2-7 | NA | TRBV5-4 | CASSLDSGGLRF | TGTGCCAGCAGCTTAGATAGCGGGGGACTACGCTTC
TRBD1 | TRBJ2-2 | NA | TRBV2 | CASRTGVLSVGELFF | TGTGCCAGCAGAACAGGGGTTCTGAGTGTCGGGGAGCTGTTTTTT
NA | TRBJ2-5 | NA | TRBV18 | CASSIEETQYF | TGTGCCAGCTCAATCGAAGAGACCCAGTACTTC
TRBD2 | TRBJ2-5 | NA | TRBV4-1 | CASSPIAGKETQYF | TGCGCCAGCAGTCCTATAGCGGGGAAAGAGACCCAGTACTTC
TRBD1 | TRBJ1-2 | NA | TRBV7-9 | CASDLQGASGYTF | TGTGCCAGCGACTTACAGGGGGCGAGCGGCTACACCTTC
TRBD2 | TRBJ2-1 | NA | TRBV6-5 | CASSYWSIAGSYEQFF | TGTGCCAGCAGTTACTGGTCGATAGCGGGAAGCTATGAGCAGTTCTTC